This T cell receptor (beta chain) was identified during a study of T cells in Graves' hyperthyroidism and ophthalmopathy. Study overall: Peripheral blood sampling occurred at initial diagnosis, before any treatment.

Whole-study findings and limits: Within blood appeared most thyroid clonotypes that had expanded above 0.001. The model made its ophthalmopathy prediction, and onset followed a median 6.5 months later.

Amplified TCR beta CDR3 regions came from RNA transcripts. HTBI primers were employed in a first-round RT-PCR of the TCR CDR3. One entry per CDR3 protein results from TCRdb running MiXCR on the multiplex PCR reads. Of roughly 500,000 distinct CDR3 sequences listed, approximately 15% were seen once; the top ten hold roughly 6.2%. About this clonotype: Its specificity is not known.

The CDR3 consists of 17 residues. Trimming removed 6 bases from V and 5 bases from J, with 26 bases in between. The germline V gene has CDR1 DFQATT and CDR2 SNEGSKA (reference sequence). The specimen was blood. The V gene is TRBV20-1, the J gene TRBJ2-1; possible D gene TRBD2, 6 bases. The clonotype originates from a woman between 25 and 40 years old with Graves' hyperthyroidism that later progressed to Graves' ophthalmopathy. CDR3 protein: CSATQPILSGQHNEQFF. CDR3 in DNA: TGCAGTGCCACACAACCCATACTCAGCGGGCAGCACAATGAGCAGTTCTTC.